This is a list of T cell receptor beta chains from one sample in a study of control samples from healthy donors and cancer patients. Only in-frame clones appear in the TCRdb table, and some are missing; sequencing was by immunoSEQ multiplex PCR. Here the sample spans some 150,000 clones, 91% being singletons. Sequenced: blood. These receptors all come from a woman aged 25 to 39 in good health. Each CDR3 is given with its conserved first and last residue. Fields, in order: clone size, V gene, D gene, J gene, CDR3 protein, CDR3 DNA. A D gene is named only where the DNA matches it firmly. Rows give clone size only sometimes, using once, few, many, or a class for an expanded clone.

-	TRBV28	TRBD1	TRBJ1-2	CASSLGGQGIGYGYTF	TGTGCCAGCAGTTTAGGGGGACAGGGGATCGGCTATGGCTACACCTTC
-	TRBV15	TRBD1	TRBJ2-3	CATSRGGGPDTQYF	TGTGCCACCAGCAGAGGAGGGGGCCCAGATACGCAGTATTTT
-	TRBV15	TRBD1	TRBJ1-1	CATSRVGTGNTEAFF	TGTGCCACCAGCAGAGTTGGGACAGGGAACACTGAAGCTTTCTTT
-	TRBV5-8	TRBD1	TRBJ1-4	CASSSGTGNEKLFF	TGTGCCAGCAGCTCCGGGACAGGGAACGAAAAACTGTTTTTT
-	TRBV3-1/TRBV3-2	-	TRBJ2-1	CASSQDGASEQFF	TGTGCCAGCAGCCAAGATGGGGCTTCGGAGCAGTTCTTC
-	TRBV5-4	-	TRBJ2-5	CASSFVGDQETQYF	TGTGCCAGCAGCTTCGTAGGCGACCAAGAGACCCAGTACTTC
-	TRBV7-9	-	TRBJ1-6	CASSLGYNSPLHF	TGTGCCAGCAGCTTAGGGTATAATTCACCCCTCCACTTT
once	TRBV5-5	-	TRBJ1-3	CASSLVQGVGNTIYF	TGTGCCAGCAGCTTGGTTCAGGGAGTTGGAAACACCATATATTTT
-	TRBV18	TRBD1	TRBJ1-4	CASSPDRTNEKLFF	TGTGCCAGCTCACCGGACAGGACTAATGAAAAACTGTTTTTT
-	TRBV4-2	-	TRBJ2-1	CASSQDIGGVNEQFF	TGTGCCAGCAGCCAAGATATCGGAGGGGTCAATGAGCAGTTCTTC
-	TRBV6-5	-	TRBJ1-1	CASRGTVNTEAFF	TGTGCCAGCAGGGGGACGGTGAACACTGAAGCTTTCTTT
-	TRBV28	TRBD1	TRBJ1-5	CASSLQGASNQPQHF	TGTGCCAGCAGCCTACAGGGGGCAAGCAATCAGCCCCAGCATTTT
-	TRBV19	TRBD1	TRBJ2-7	CASSGTGPYEQYF	TGTGCCAGTAGTGGGACAGGTCCCTACGAGCAGTACTTC
-	TRBV14	-	TRBJ1-6	CASSQAQNYNSPLHF	TGTGCCAGCAGCCAAGCTCAGAACTATAATTCACCCCTCCACTTT
-	TRBV19	-	TRBJ1-5	CASSIDPLSNQPQHF	TGTGCCAGTAGTATAGACCCTCTTAGCAATCAGCCCCAGCATTTT
-	TRBV18	TRBD1	TRBJ2-3	CASSPGQISTDTQYF	TGTGCCAGCTCACCGGGACAGATTAGCACAGATACGCAGTATTTT
-	TRBV14	-	TRBJ2-4	CASSHRGVAKNIQYF	TGTGCCAGCAGCCACCGGGGTGTCGCCAAAAACATTCAGTACTTC
-	TRBV7-9	-	TRBJ2-7	CASSLRDTSYEQYF	TGTGCCAGCAGCTTACGGGACACTTCCTACGAGCAGTACTTC
-	TRBV5-6	-	TRBJ2-7	CASSLGVSGNYEQYF	TGTGCCAGCAGCTTGGGGGTTTCGGGTAACTACGAGCAGTACTTC
-	TRBV6-4	TRBD1	TRBJ1-6	CASSDPYRGRNSPLHF	TGTGCCAGCAGTGACCCCTACAGGGGGCGGAATTCACCCCTCCACTTT
-	TRBV7-9	TRBD1	TRBJ2-1	CASSLAGTGGNEQFF	TGTGCCAGCAGCTTAGCCGGGACAGGGGGGAATGAGCAGTTCTTC
-	TRBV10-3	-	TRBJ2-7	CAIGTARVYNEQYF	TGTGCCATCGGGACGGCCAGGGTATACAACGAGCAGTACTTC
once	TRBV7-8	-	TRBJ2-1	CASSLGGSPYNEQFF	TGTGCCAGCAGCTTAGGAGGTTCGCCCTACAATGAGCAGTTCTTC